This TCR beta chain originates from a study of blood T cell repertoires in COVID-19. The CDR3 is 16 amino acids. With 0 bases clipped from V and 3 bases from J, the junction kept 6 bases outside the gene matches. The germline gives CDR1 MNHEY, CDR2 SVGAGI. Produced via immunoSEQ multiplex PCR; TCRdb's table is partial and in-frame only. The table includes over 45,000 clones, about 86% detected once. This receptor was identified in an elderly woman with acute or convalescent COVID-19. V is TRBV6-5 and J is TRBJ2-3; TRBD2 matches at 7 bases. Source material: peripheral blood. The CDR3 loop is CASSYSYGRGTDTQYF. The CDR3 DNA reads TGTGCCAGCAGTTACTCATACGGGCGGGGGACAGATACGCAGTATTTT.